This T cell receptor beta chain was recovered during a study of OX40 agonist ivuxolimab in advanced cancers. The V and J ends lost 1 base and 5 bases respectively, with 11 bases between them. Germline CDR1 is SGHDN and CDR2 is FVKESK. The CDR3 runs 14 residues. Here immunoSEQ multiplex PCR was the method, and the copy in TCRdb shows in-frame clones only, minus some. The data contain around 31,000 clones, 80% to 95% of them seen just once; the ten biggest clones take up about 4.3%. This material consisted of CD4+ or CD8+ T cells sorted from blood, taken in a trial of the OX40 agonist ivuxolimab. The J gene is TRBJ1-1, the V gene TRBV14, with a tentative D call TRBD1 (5 bases). The clonotype was recovered from an adult with an advanced solid tumor such as melanoma, head and neck, liver or kidney cancer. CDR3 sequence (DNA): TGTGCCAGCAGCCAAGGTCAGGGTATGACTGAAGCTTTCTTT. Protein: CASSQGQGMTEAFF.